The 8 T cell receptor beta chains in this list originate from one sample, sequenced in a study of tumor-infiltrating lymphocytes in localized non-small cell lung cancer. Profiled with immunoSEQ multiplex PCR; TCRdb holds only in-frame clones, not every one. The table shows around 15,000 clones, with approximately 62% occurring only once. The sequencing sample was made of lung tumor tissue. These receptor sequences come from a human donor with non-small cell lung cancer.

This clone appeared a single time. This chain links TRBV7-2 with TRBJ2-5, with 9 positions matching TRBD1. From germline, CDR1 is SGHTA and CDR2 FQGNSA. V lost 1 base and J lost 5; bases outside the gene matches: 5. The CDR3 is 15 amino acids. The CDR3 region has the DNA TGTGCCAGCAGCTTAGGGGGACAGGGAAGGGAGACCCAGTACTTC. Translating gives CASSLGGQGRETQYF.

The chain recombines TRBV28 with TRBJ2-1, with 7 bases identical to TRBD2. Germline V lookup: CDR1 MDHEN, CDR2 SYDVKM. Trimming cost V 4 bases and J 7 bases; bases outside gene matches: 13. This CDR3 comprises 16 residues. CDR3 DNA: TGTGCCAGCAGTTCCCCTGGATCGGGAGGAGTGAATGAGCAGTTCTTC. Translating it yields CASSSPGSGGVNEQFF.

The chain uses TRBV4-2 and TRBJ2-3; 7 bases are a match to TRBD2. CDR1 LGHNA and CDR2 YNFKEQ come from the germline V gene. J was trimmed by 5 bases and V by 0 bases; bases with no gene match: 11. The CDR3 totals 17 residues. The CDR3 region is CASSQDMAGVVVDTQYF. The CDR3 coding sequence is TGTGCCAGCAGCCAAGATATGGCGGGAGTGGTTGTAGATACGCAGTATTTT.

This clone was detected only a few times. The chain carries TRBV5-4 and TRBJ2-1; 9 bases are shared with TRBD2. After removal of 4 bases from V and 8 bases from J, the junction contained 19 bases not matched to a gene. CDR3 length: 18 residues. In germline, CDR1 is SGHNT, CDR2 YYREEE (reference sequence). CDR3 DNA: TGTGCCAGCAGCCCGGTCCTAGCGGGACCGGAAAGGATCGATGAGCAGTTCTTC. This sequence encodes CASSPVLAGPERIDEQFF.

The chain employs TRBV21-1 and TRBJ2-7. TRBV21-1 is termed a pseudogene. CDR3 length equals 16 residues. The CDR3 sequence: CASSKDGTKSSYEQYF. DNA for the CDR3: TGTGCCAGCAGCAAAGATGGGACGAAAAGCTCCTACGAGCAGTACTTC.

V usage is TRBV30 and J usage is TRBJ1-6, with D unresolved. V shed 4 bases and J shed 2 bases, with 9 bases lying between them. Germline V gene sequence: CDR1 GTSNPN, CDR2 SVGIG (reference sequence). The CDR3 contains 14 residues. This CDR3 is CAWKAVAYNSPLHF. The CDR3 nucleotides read TGTGCCTGGAAGGCGGTCGCCTATAATTCACCCCTCCACTTT.

This clone is medium-sized (0.01 to 0.1%) in the sample. The CDR3 loop is CASSQVAGGPYEQYF. The DNA of the CDR3 is TGCGCCAGCAGCCAAGTAGCGGGAGGGCCCTACGAGCAGTACTTC. The chain recombines TRBV4-1 with TRBJ2-7; 11 bases map to TRBD2. The CDR3 extends over 15 amino acids. The germline V gene encodes CDR1 MGHRA and CDR2 YSYEKL. Losses at the gene ends were 1 base for V and 2 bases for J; bases not matched to a gene: 1.

The genes are TRBV7-2 and TRBJ2-4; TRBD2 agrees at 9 bases. The germline gives CDR1 SGHTA, CDR2 FQGNSA. The CDR3 contains 16 residues. V lost 0 bases and J lost 6; bases outside the gene matches: 6. This CDR3 is CASSLAIAGAGNIQYF. For the CDR3, the DNA is TGTGCCAGCAGCTTAGCTATAGCGGGAGCCGGAAACATTCAGTACTTC.